A selection of T cell receptor beta chains follows, all from one sample in a study of T cell changes during pregnancy in multiple sclerosis. Profiling relied on immunoSEQ multiplex PCR, and the TCRdb table lists in-frame clones only, not all of them. The sample includes around 64,000 clones, approximately 93% of them seen just once. This specimen was CD8+ T cells from peripheral blood mononuclear cells, taken in the third trimester of pregnancy. The receptors here all came from a female donor with multiple sclerosis, enrolled in a pregnancy study. Both conserved end residues are trimmed from each CDR3.

J | V | CDR3
TRBJ2-7 | TRBV19 | ASSSGTGDYEQY
TRBJ2-7 | TRBV10-3 | AINPKGGIRDYPHEQY
TRBJ2-7 | TRBV27 | ASSRGQGSHEQY
TRBJ2-3 | TRBV28 | ASSFGQGTQY
TRBJ2-1 | TRBV30 | AWTSGRDEQF
TRBJ2-7 | TRBV6-5 | ASSLAAWDYEQY
TRBJ2-7 | TRBV28 | ASSATGPGGYEQY
TRBJ2-2 | TRBV7-9 | ASRAGQVFTGELF
TRBJ1-1 | TRBV25-1 | ASSTGVNTEAF
TRBJ2-2 | TRBV29-1 | SVEAMASGRPGELF
TRBJ1-1 | TRBV5-8 | ASTVPSTTGTGEAF
TRBJ2-1 | TRBV4-1 | ASSQGNGGEQF
TRBJ2-2 | TRBV4-3 | ASSQEQGNDTGELF
TRBJ2-7 | TRBV4-1 | ASSQDRDYYEQY
TRBJ2-1 | TRBV27 | ASSSGLVMYNEQF
TRBJ2-7 | TRBV5-5 | ASSLAWGTENYEQY
TRBJ2-5 | TRBV11-2 | ASSLVSRLETQY
TRBJ2-6 | TRBV27 | ASRIRGANVLT
TRBJ2-2 | TRBV19 | ASSIGQGELF
TRBJ1-4 | TRBV30 | AWRGQGGMAEKLF
TRBJ1-2 | TRBV27 | ASSFSGGSHGYT
TRBJ2-3 | TRBV29-1 | SVEVRLKRTSGRSTDTRY
TRBJ1-1 | TRBV30 | AWSAGGVLGNTEAF
TRBJ1-2 | TRBV5-4 | ASASGTEAYT
TRBJ2-7 | TRBV30 | AWSVLAGEYEQY
TRBJ1-1 | TRBV25-1 | ASSPRTGRRSTEAF
TRBJ1-1 | TRBV27 | ASSSRGLGTEAF
TRBJ2-3 | TRBV4-1 | ASSQEGAAVGTQY
TRBJ2-1 | TRBV7-8 | ASSKSPPLAGVGNEQF
TRBJ2-1 | TRBV9 | ASSVEGTDYNEQF
TRBJ1-2 | TRBV7-8 | ASSLATRSDYGYT
TRBJ1-4 | TRBV15 | ATSRVPGQVNEKLF
TRBJ1-2 | TRBV28 | ASSLEGETNYGYT
TRBJ1-2 | TRBV9 | ASSDRRGYT
TRBJ2-1 | TRBV2 | ASGESRNEQF